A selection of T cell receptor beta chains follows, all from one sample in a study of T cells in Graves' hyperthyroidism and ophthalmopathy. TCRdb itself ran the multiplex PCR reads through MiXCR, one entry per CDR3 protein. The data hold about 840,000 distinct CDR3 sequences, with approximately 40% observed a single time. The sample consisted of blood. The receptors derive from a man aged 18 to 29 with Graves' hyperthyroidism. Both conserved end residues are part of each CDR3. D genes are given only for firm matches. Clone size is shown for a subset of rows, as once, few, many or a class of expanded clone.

CASSLTGAYGYTF | TGTGCCAGCAGCCTGACAGGGGCCTATGGCTACACCTTC | TRBD1 | TRBJ1-2 | NA | TRBV7-6
CASSPREGNNSPLHF | TGTGCCAGCTCACCAAGGGAAGGGAATAATTCACCCCTCCACTTT | NA | TRBJ1-6 | few | TRBV9
CASSLTPQGDQPQHF | TGTGCCAGCAGCTTAACCCCTCAGGGGGATCAGCCCCAGCATTTT | TRBD1 | TRBJ1-5 | many | TRBV7-6
CASSQDSRSYYEQYF | TGTGCCAGCAGCCAGGATAGCAGGAGTTACTACGAGCAGTACTTC | NA | TRBJ2-7 | NA | TRBV11-2
CASSPGLANTEAFF | TGTGCCAGCAGTCCTGGACTAGCGAACACTGAAGCTTTCTTT | NA | TRBJ1-1 | NA | TRBV5-6
CSASGTSGSNEQYF | TGCAGTGCTAGTGGCACTAGCGGGAGCAACGAGCAGTACTTC | TRBD2 | TRBJ2-7 | NA | TRBV20-1
CSAPPDSEAFF | TGCAGTGCTCCCCCGGACTCTGAAGCTTTCTTT | NA | TRBJ1-1 | NA | TRBV20-1
CASSWDRASQETQYF | TGTGCCAGCAGCTGGGACCGAGCAAGTCAAGAGACCCAGTACTTC | NA | TRBJ2-5 | many | TRBV7-8
CASSPDEIAEAFF | TGTGCCAGCAGTCCTGATGAGATCGCTGAAGCTTTCTTT | NA | TRBJ1-1 | NA | TRBV7-9
CATDPTSGQETQYF | TGTGCCACGGACCCGACTAGCGGACAAGAGACCCAGTACTTC | TRBD2 | TRBJ2-5 | NA | TRBV7-9
CALEILPTGNQPQHF | TGTGCCCTGGAGATCCTGCCGACGGGCAATCAGCCCCAGCATTTT | NA | TRBJ1-5 | NA | TRBV6-4
CASSHKGSGELFF | TGTGCCAGCAGCCATAAGGGCTCCGGGGAGCTGTTTTTT | NA | TRBJ2-2 | NA | TRBV14
CAIIEDRETYSGANVLTF | TGTGCCATCATAGAGGACAGGGAAACTTACTCTGGGGCCAACGTCCTGACTTTC | TRBD1 | TRBJ2-6 | NA | TRBV10-3
CASSYQLGATNTGELFF | TGTGCCAGCAGCTACCAATTGGGGGCCACGAACACCGGGGAGCTGTTTTTT | NA | TRBJ2-2 | NA | TRBV7-2
CASSGQYPYEQYF | TGTGCTAGCTCTGGGCAGTACCCCTACGAGCAGTACTTC | NA | TRBJ2-7 | NA | TRBV19
CASRARTLDQPQHF | TGTGCCAGCAGGGCACGGACCTTGGATCAGCCCCAGCATTTT | NA | TRBJ1-5 | NA | TRBV10-3
CSVDGGGNTEAF | TGCAGCGTGGATGGGGGAGGCAACACTGAAGCTTTC | NA | TRBJ2-6 | NA | TRBV29-1
CASSHRTRPTGELFF | TGTGCCAGCAGCCACCGGACTAGACCCACCGGGGAGCTGTTTTTT | TRBD2 | TRBJ2-2 | many | TRBV7-6
CAIAAGRGREKLFF | TGTGCCATCGCGGCGGGCAGGGGGCGAGAAAAACTGTTTTTT | TRBD1 | TRBJ1-4 | many | TRBV10-3
CASYPGQGATEAFF | TGTGCCAGCTACCCGGGACAGGGGGCAACTGAAGCTTTCTTT | TRBD1 | TRBJ1-1 | NA | TRBV6-1